This T cell receptor (beta chain) was identified during a study of human T cells and chemical hapten exposure. Time point noted: patch test 1, 2 weeks after DPC sensitization. Documented treatment: therapeutic diphenylcyclopropenone sensitization with weekly scalp DPC. The CDR3 totals 16 residues. V lost 6 bases, J lost 8 bases, and 23 bases lay in between. TCRdb reprocessed the RACE reads with MiXCR, giving one entry per CDR3 protein. This table has a few hundred thousand distinct CDR3 sequences, roughly 4.8% appearing once. The sequences come from whole blood, collected in connection with sensitization to the hapten diphenylcyclopropenone (DPC). The receptor's source is a woman in her forties or fifties with alopecia areata. Some clones in this sample may be carry-over from other donors' samples. The rearrangement uses TRBV12-3 or TRBV12-4 and TRBJ2-1, with D uncertain. The CDR3 protein is CASSLTTGSESDEQFF. CDR3 DNA: TGTGCCAGCAGCCTTACTACCGGGTCCGAATCGGATGAGCAGTTCTTC.